The T cell receptor beta chain under discussion was sequenced for a study of cytomegalovirus exposure and HLA in healthy donors. Study observations and caveats: Common viral pathogens seemed to be connected with several of the most significant clusters, according to a later analysis. Analyses of presence/absence relied on an assumption of roughly uniform sequencing depth across donors. Rare sequences made up most TCRs, while some public TCRs were found in many donors. Associated with cytomegalovirus, according to the listing, were 150 to 200 TCR beta chains.

Germline V gives CDR1 LGHNA, CDR2 YSLEER. V was pared by 0 bases and J by 2 bases, with 13 bases between. The CDR3 loop spans 16 amino acids. Of note for this clone: The target antigen is unknown.

The PCR had 60 Vbeta and 13 Jbeta primers. Libraries were prepared by immunoSEQ multiplex PCR; TCRdb keeps only in-frame clonotypes and omits some of them. The profile shows some 81,000 clones, around 70% of them singletons. This sequence originates from a woman aged 40 to 50 in good health and CMV-seropositive. The sample was PBMCs. The rearrangement links TRBV4-3 to TRBJ1-2; D remains ambiguous. The CDR3 DNA reads TGCGCCAGCAGCCAAGAAATCAGGCCCTCCAACTATGGCTACACCTTC. Residues: CASSQEIRPSNYGYTF.